Below are 10 T cell receptor beta chains sequenced from a single sample in a study of sequential checkpoint blockade in melanoma. Sequenced by immunoSEQ multiplex PCR; TCRdb stores in-frame clones only, minus some. Found here are just over 9,000 clones, 59% of them singletons; the top ten hold roughly 40%. Indicated treatment: randomized to nivolumab then ipilimumab (arm A) or the reverse (arm B). The material was CD8+ T cells sorted from blood (inferred from file names), obtained from a patient given nivolumab and ipilimumab in sequence. The receptors shown here come from a human donor with melanoma.

The gene calls are TRBV4-1 and TRBJ1-5, with 9 bases fitting TRBD1. V lost 0 bases and J lost 6; bases outside the gene matches: 9. From germline, CDR1 is MGHRA and CDR2 YSYEKL. This CDR3 is 17 amino acids long. The CDR3 loop is CASSQDRRQGGAQPQHF. In DNA, the CDR3 is TGCGCCAGCAGCCAAGATCGGAGACAGGGGGGTGCTCAGCCCCAGCATTTT.

The chain links TRBV4-1 to TRBJ2-3; TRBD2 aligns across 7 bases. Germline V gene lookup returns CDR1 MGHRA and CDR2 YSYEKL. This CDR3 has 14 residues. The ends lost 6 bases at V and 1 base at J; junction bases unmatched: 4. CDR3 in amino acids: CASSFAGGTDTQYF. The CDR3 nucleotides read TGCGCCAGCAGTTTTGCGGGAGGCACAGATACGCAGTATTTT.

The chain joins TRBV7-8 to TRBJ2-2; D not resolved. V was cut by 2 bases and J by 0 bases, with 10 bases left in between. CDR1 and CDR2 (germline): SGHVS, FQNEAQ. This CDR3 spans 16 amino acids. Here the CDR3 reads CASSLRVGANTGELFF. The CDR3 region has the DNA TGTGCCAGCAGCTTACGCGTGGGCGCGAACACCGGGGAGCTGTTTTTT.

J is TRBJ1-6 and V is TRBV27; 8 positions match TRBD1. The CDR3 spans 13 residues. Losses at the gene ends were 6 bases for V and 10 bases for J; bases not matched to a gene: 5. In germline, CDR1 is MNHEY, CDR2 SMNVEV (reference sequence). The CDR3 sequence is CASSPGGRSPLHF. The CDR3 region has the DNA TGTGCCAGCAGCCCAGGGGGCAGGTCACCCCTCCACTTT.

This clone was picked up a small number of times. The rearrangement links TRBV28 to TRBJ1-1; 8 bases match TRBD1. V lost 7 bases and J lost 3; bases outside the gene matches: 10. The CDR3 is 15 amino acids. CDR1 is MDHEN, CDR2 SYDVKM, per germline. The CDR3 DNA is TGTGCCAGCACTCCAGGGGGCAGGGCGGACACTGAAGCTTTCTTT. Translation gives CASTPGGRADTEAFF. The full variable domain, its missing parts supplied by reference TRBV28 and TRBJ1-1, is DVKVTQSSRYLVKRTGEKVFLECVQDMDHENMFWYRQDPGLGLRLIYFSYDVKMKEKGDIPEGYSVSREKKERFSLILESASTNQTSMYLCASTPGGRADTEAFFGQGTRLTVV.

This rearrangement joins TRBV5-1 to TRBJ1-5; TRBD1 matches at 7 bases. Germline V gene lookup returns CDR1 SGHRS and CDR2 YFSETQ. Germline trimming cut 4 bases from V and 3 bases from J; bases unmatched to any gene: 4. The length of the CDR3 is 14 residues. The CDR3 DNA follows: TGCGCCAGCAGCCTAACAGGGGCCAATCAGCCCCAGCATTTT. This sequence encodes CASSLTGANQPQHF.

V gene TRBV6-5 combines with J gene TRBJ1-1; tentatively, D is TRBD1 (6 bases). The V and J ends lost 0 bases and 1 base respectively, with 9 bases between them. CDR3 length: 15 amino acids. The germline CDR1 and CDR2 sequences are MNHEY and SVGAGI. CDR3 loop: CASSYSRGGNTEAFF. The CDR3 DNA reads as TGTGCCAGCAGTTACTCGAGAGGGGGGAACACTGAAGCTTTCTTT.

This rearrangement joins TRBV4-1 to TRBJ2-5; TRBD2 matches at 8 bases. V shed 3 bases and J 3 bases; nucleotides not matched to a gene: 3. Germline CDR1 and CDR2: MGHRA and YSYEKL. CDR3 length: 14 residues. CDR3 bases: TGCGCCAGCAGCCAGCCGGGACTAGAAGAGACCCAGTACTTC. This gives the protein CASSQPGLEETQYF.

This chain links TRBV27 with TRBJ1-3; 7 positions agree with TRBD1. This CDR3 is built from 17 residues. V shed 5 bases and J 2 bases; nucleotides not matched to a gene: 12. Looked up from germline, CDR1 is MNHEY and CDR2 is SMNVEV (reference sequence). CDR3 in DNA: TGTGCCAGCAGTCCGTCGACAGGGATGGTAACTGGAAACACCATATATTTT. The encoded protein is CASSPSTGMVTGNTIYF.

This chain uses TRBV7-9 with TRBJ2-5; weak D call: TRBD1 (6 bases). The CDR3 length is 18 residues. The ends were cut back, 4 bases at V and 2 bases at J, with 23 bases in the middle. The germline gives CDR1 SEHNR, CDR2 FQNEAQ (reference sequence). The CDR3 region has the DNA TGTGCCAGCAGCTCAAATCGGGACACTGGAACCCCACAAGAGACCCAGTACTTC. Protein: CASSSNRDTGTPQETQYF.